What follows are 9 T cell receptor beta chains derived from one specimen sequenced in a study of blood T cell repertoires in COVID-19. Libraries were prepared by immunoSEQ multiplex PCR; TCRdb keeps only in-frame clonotypes and omits some of them. The profile covers about 15,000 clones, with around 78% appearing a single time and 9.7% taken by the ten largest. Input material: peripheral blood. The receptors shown here come from a man aged 65 to 85 with acute or convalescent COVID-19.

The chain uses TRBV6-2 or TRBV6-3 and TRBJ2-2; 7 nucleotides match TRBD1. Germline V gene data show CDR1 as MNHEY and CDR2 as SVGEGT. CDR3 length equals 16 residues. Trimming removed 4 bases from V and 6 bases from J; junction bases left unmatched: 11. CDR3 residues: CASSSTTGLLAGELFF. In nucleotides, the CDR3 is TGTGCCAGCAGTTCTACGACAGGGTTATTGGCCGGGGAGCTGTTTTTT.

The J gene is TRBJ1-2, the V gene TRBV6-2 or TRBV6-3, with D maybe TRBD1 (5 bases). Germline V lookup: CDR1 MNHEY, CDR2 SVGEGT. Trimming took off 5 bases at V and 10 bases at J, with 14 bases between the two ends. The CDR3 loop spans 12 amino acids. CDR3 in DNA: TGTGCCAGCAGTGACGACAGACCTTCCTACACCTTC. Protein sequence: CASSDDRPSYTF.

The V and J genes are TRBV6-2 or TRBV6-3 and TRBJ1-5; TRBD1 matches at 9 bases. J lost 0 bases, V lost 5 bases, and 14 bases had no gene match. This CDR3 is built from 19 residues. Germline V gene sequence: CDR1 MNHEY, CDR2 SVGEGT. The chain's CDR3 is CASSGSGTGTFYSNQPQHF. The CDR3 region has the DNA TGTGCCAGCAGTGGCTCCGGGACAGGGACATTTTATAGCAATCAGCCCCAGCATTTT.

The gene calls are TRBV15 and TRBJ1-4; D may be TRBD1 (6 bases). The CDR3 length is 15 residues. Deletions cut 1 base from V and 5 bases from J, with 11 bases between. Germline V gene lookup returns CDR1 LNHNV and CDR2 YYDKDF (reference sequence). The DNA for the CDR3 is TGTGCCACCAGCAGAGCGGACAGTCGAAATGAAAAACTGTTTTTT. Its translation: CATSRADSRNEKLFF. Complete variable domain (other parts from reference TRBV15 and TRBJ1-4): DAMVIQNPRYQVTQFGKPVTLSCSQTLNHNVMYWYQQKSSQAPKLLFHYYDKDFNNEADTPDNFQSRRPNTSFCFLDIRSPGLGDTAMYLCATSRADSRNEKLFFGSGTQLSVL.

V usage is TRBV9 and J usage is TRBJ2-5, with 8 positions matching TRBD1. Per germline, CDR1 SGDLS and CDR2 YYNGEE. V gave up 4 bases and J gave up 5 bases; unmatched junction bases: 7. The length of the CDR3 is 14 residues. The CDR3 nucleotides read TGTGCCAGCAGCCTCCAGGGGGCTAGGGAGACCCAGTACTTC. This encodes CASSLQGARETQYF. Full variable domain (remainder filled in from reference TRBV9 and TRBJ2-5): DSGVTQTPKHLITATGQRVTLRCSPRSGDLSVYWYQQSLDQGLQFLIQYYNGEERAKGNILERFSAQQFPDLHSELNLSSLELGDSALYFCASSLQGARETQYFGPGTRLLVL.

This chain joins TRBV24-1 and TRBJ2-1, with 8 bases lining up with TRBD1. Germline values: CDR1 KGHDR, CDR2 SFDVKD. This CDR3 region has 15 residues. Trimming removed 5 bases from V and 7 bases from J; junction bases left unmatched: 9. The CDR3 DNA is TGTGCCACCAGTGGGGGGACAGGTTTAAGGAATGAGCAGTTCTTC. It yields the protein CATSGGTGLRNEQFF.

The chain carries TRBV30 and TRBJ1-1; 7 bases agree with TRBD1. CDR3 length equals 13 residues. Unmatched junction bases numbered 9, after V lost 8 bases and J lost 3 bases. Germline assignment: CDR1 GTSNPN and CDR2 SVGIG (reference sequence). Here the CDR3 reads CAHQTGRDTEAFF. The CDR3 DNA sequence: TGTGCCCACCAGACAGGGCGGGACACTGAAGCTTTCTTT.

The J gene is TRBJ2-5, the V gene TRBV2; TRBD2 matches 10 bases. Germline-derived CDR1 and CDR2 are SNHLY and FYNNEI. The CDR3 consists of 14 residues. V shed 5 bases, J shed 2 bases, and the junction held 2 bases outside the gene matches. Here the CDR3 DNA reads TGTGCCAGCAGTCTAGCGGGAGAGCAAGAGACCCAGTACTTC. It specifies CASSLAGEQETQYF. The whole variable domain, remainder taken from reference TRBV2 and TRBJ2-5, is EPEVTQTPSHQVTQMGQEVILRCVPISNHLYFYWYRQILGQKVEFLVSFYNNEISEKSEIFDDQFSVERPDGSNFTLKIRSTKLEDSAMYFCASSLAGEQETQYFGPGTRLLVL.

This clone has just a few counts. The chain is built from TRBV19 and TRBJ1-6; TRBD1 might be the D (6 bases). V was pared by 5 bases and J by 0 bases, with 17 bases between. Germline V gives CDR1 LNHDA, CDR2 SQIVND (reference sequence). The CDR3 runs to 18 residues. The CDR3 bases are TGTGCCAGTAGTCCTCGGTCAGGGGCAAGCTCCTATAATTCACCCCTCCACTTT. Its translation: CASSPRSGASSYNSPLHF.